A single T cell receptor beta chain is shown here with its context. The sample comes from a study of CD8+ T cells in alopecia areata. CDR1 LGHNT and CDR2 FRNRAP come from the germline V gene. Germline trimming cut 5 bases from V and 5 bases from J; bases unmatched to any gene: 10. The CDR3 length is 15 residues. Indicated treatment: oral pan-JAK inhibitor, 5-10 mg twice daily. Those with alopecia areata gave lesional scalp punch biopsies and peripheral blood. Extraction of RNA preceded its reverse transcription into cDNA, which served as the sequencing template. Only in-frame clones appear in the TCRdb table, and some are missing; sequencing was by immunoSEQ multiplex PCR. The sample lists over 150,000 clones, roughly 60% occurring once.

Sequenced material: CD4+ T cells sorted from blood, taken at week 24, from a patient treated with tofacitinib. The origin of this receptor is a human donor with alopecia areata. The rearrangement links TRBV12-5 to TRBJ2-7, with 9 nucleotides matching TRBD1. The CDR3 is CASGTPGTGFNEQYF. The CDR3 DNA is TGTGCTAGTGGTACGCCCGGGACAGGGTTTAACGAGCAGTACTTC. The variable domain in full, with the rest retrieved from reference TRBV12-5 and TRBJ2-7, is DARVTQTPRHKVTEMGQEVTMRCQPILGHNTVFWYRQTMMQGLELLAYFRNRAPLDDSGMPKDRFSAEMPDATLATLKIQPSEPRDSAVYFCASGTPGTGFNEQYFGPGTRLTVT.